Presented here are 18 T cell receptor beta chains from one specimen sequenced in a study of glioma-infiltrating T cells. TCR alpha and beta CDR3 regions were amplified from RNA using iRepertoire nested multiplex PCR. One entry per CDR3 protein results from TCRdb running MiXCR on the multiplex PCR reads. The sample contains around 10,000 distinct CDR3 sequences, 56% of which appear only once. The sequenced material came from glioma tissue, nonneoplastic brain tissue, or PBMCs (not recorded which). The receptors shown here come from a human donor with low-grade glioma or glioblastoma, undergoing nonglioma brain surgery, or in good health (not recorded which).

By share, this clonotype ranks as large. CDR3 sequence (DNA): TGTGCCAGCAGTAACCGAAAGGGGGACACTGAAGCTTTCTTT. Translation gives CASSNRKGDTEAFF. This chain uses TRBV27 with TRBJ1-1; tentatively, D is TRBD1 (6 bases). This CDR3 is 14 amino acids long. Per germline, CDR1 MNHEY and CDR2 SMNVEV (reference sequence). V lost 5 bases and J 3 bases, leaving 13 bases between the germline ends.

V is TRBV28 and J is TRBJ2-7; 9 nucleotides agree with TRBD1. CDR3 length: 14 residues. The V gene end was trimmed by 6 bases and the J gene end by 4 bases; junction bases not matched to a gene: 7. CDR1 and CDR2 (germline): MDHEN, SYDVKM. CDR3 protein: CASRGQGWKYEQYF. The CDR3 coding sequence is TGTGCCAGCAGGGGACAGGGCTGGAAGTACGAGCAGTACTTC.

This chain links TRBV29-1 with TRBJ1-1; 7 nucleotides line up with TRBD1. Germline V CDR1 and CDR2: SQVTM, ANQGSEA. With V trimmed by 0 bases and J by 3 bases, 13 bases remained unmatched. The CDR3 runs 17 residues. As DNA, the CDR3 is TGCAGCGTTGAAGATTGGGGTAGAAAAGGGGGCTACACTGAAGCTTTCTTT. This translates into CSVEDWGRKGGYTEAFF.

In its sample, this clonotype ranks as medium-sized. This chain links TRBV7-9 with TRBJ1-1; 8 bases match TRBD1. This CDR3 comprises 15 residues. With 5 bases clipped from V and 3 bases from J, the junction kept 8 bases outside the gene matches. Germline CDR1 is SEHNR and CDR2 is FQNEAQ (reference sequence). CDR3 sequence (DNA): TGTGCCAGCAGCCTTTCAGGGGGCGCGTACACTGAAGCTTTCTTT. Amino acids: CASSLSGGAYTEAFF.

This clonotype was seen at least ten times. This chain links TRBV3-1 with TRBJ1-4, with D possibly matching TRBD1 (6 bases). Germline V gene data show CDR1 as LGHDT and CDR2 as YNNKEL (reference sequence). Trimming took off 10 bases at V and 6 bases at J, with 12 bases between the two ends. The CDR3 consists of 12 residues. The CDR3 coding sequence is TGTGCCATCAGGGGATTAGATGAAAAACTGTTTTTT. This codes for CAIRGLDEKLFF.

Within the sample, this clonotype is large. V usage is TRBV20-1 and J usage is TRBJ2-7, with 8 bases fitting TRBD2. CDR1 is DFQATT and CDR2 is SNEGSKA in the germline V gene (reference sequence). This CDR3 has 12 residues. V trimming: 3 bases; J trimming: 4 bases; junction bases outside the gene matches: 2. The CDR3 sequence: CSASEREYEQYF. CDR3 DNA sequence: TGCAGTGCTAGCGAGCGGGAGTACGAGCAGTACTTC.

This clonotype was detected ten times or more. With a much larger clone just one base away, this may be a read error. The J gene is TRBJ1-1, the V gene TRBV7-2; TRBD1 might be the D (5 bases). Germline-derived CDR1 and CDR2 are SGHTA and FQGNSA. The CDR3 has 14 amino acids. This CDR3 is CACSLGRGNTEAFF. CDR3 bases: TGTGCCTGCAGCTTAGGGAGGGGGAACACTGAAGCTTTCTTT.

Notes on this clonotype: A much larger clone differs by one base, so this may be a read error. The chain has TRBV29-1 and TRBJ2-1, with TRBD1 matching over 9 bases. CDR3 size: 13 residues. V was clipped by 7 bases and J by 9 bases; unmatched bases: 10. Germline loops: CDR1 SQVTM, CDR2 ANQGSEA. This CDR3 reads CSDDRGSIPEQFF. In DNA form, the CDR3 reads TGCAGCGACGACAGGGGGTCTATACCTGAGCAGTTCTTC.

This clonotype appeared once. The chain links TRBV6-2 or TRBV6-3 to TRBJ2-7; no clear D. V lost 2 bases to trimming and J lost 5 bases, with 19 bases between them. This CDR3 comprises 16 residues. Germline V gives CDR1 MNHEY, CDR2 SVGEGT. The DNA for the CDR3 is TGTGCCAGCAGTTACCGTTATCCCGGATTTGTGCACGAGCAGTACTTC. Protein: CASSYRYPGFVHEQYF.

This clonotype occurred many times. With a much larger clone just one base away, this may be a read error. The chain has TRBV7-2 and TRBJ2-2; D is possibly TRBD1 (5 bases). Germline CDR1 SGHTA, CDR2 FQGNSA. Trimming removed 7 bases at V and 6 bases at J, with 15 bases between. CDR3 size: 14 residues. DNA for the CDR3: TGTGCCAGCATGGATCCAGGGATGGCCGGGGAGCTGTTTTTT. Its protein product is CASMDPGMAGELFF.

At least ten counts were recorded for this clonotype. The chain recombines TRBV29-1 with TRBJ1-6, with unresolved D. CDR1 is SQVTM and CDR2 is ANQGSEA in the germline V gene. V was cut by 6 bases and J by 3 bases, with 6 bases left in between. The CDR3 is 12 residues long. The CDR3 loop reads CSVSDYNSPLHF. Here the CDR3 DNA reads TGCAGCGTGTCCGACTATAATTCACCCCTCCACTTT.

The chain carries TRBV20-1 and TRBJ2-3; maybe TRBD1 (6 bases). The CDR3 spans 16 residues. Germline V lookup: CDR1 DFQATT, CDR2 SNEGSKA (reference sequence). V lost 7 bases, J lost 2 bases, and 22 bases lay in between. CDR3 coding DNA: TGCAGTGGCCAAGCCGTATACAGGGTAGACACAGATACGCAGTATTTT. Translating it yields CSGQAVYRVDTDTQYF.

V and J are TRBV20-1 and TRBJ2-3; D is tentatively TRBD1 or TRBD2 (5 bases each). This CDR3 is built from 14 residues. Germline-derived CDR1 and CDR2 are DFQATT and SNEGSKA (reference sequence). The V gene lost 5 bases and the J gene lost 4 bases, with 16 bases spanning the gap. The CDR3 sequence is CSARTGTEPDTQYF. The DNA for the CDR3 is TGCAGTGCTCGTACGGGGACGGAACCAGATACGCAGTATTTT.

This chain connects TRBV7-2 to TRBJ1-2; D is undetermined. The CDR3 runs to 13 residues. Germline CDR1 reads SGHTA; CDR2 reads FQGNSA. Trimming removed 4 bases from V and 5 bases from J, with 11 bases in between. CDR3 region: CASSSGFNYGYTF. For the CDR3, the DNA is TGTGCCAGCAGCTCCGGTTTTAATTATGGCTACACCTTC.

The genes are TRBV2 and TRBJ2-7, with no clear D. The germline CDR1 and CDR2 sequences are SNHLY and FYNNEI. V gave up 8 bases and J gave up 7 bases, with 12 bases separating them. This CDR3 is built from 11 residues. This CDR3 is CASGPIAEQYF. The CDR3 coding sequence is TGTGCCAGCGGCCCGATTGCTGAGCAGTACTTC.

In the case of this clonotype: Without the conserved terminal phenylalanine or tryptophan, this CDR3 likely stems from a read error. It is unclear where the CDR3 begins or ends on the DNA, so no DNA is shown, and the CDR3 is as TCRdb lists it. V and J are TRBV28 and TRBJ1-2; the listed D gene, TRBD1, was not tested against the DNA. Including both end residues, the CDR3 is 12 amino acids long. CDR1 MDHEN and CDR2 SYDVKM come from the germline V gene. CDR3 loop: CASSLVDRADTL.

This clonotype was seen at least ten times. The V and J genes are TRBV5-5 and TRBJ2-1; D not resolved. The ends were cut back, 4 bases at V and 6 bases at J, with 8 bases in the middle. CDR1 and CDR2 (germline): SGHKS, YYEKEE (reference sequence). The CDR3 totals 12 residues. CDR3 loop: CASSLTVNEQFF. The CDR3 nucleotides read TGTGCCAGCAGCCTAACAGTCAATGAGCAGTTCTTC.

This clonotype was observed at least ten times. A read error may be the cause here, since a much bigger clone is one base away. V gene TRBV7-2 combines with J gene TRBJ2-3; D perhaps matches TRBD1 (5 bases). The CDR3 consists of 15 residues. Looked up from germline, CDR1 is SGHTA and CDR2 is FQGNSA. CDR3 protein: CARSLGRGMGDTQYF. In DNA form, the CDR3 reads TGTGCCCGCAGCCTCGGAAGGGGAATGGGTGATACGCAGTATTTT.